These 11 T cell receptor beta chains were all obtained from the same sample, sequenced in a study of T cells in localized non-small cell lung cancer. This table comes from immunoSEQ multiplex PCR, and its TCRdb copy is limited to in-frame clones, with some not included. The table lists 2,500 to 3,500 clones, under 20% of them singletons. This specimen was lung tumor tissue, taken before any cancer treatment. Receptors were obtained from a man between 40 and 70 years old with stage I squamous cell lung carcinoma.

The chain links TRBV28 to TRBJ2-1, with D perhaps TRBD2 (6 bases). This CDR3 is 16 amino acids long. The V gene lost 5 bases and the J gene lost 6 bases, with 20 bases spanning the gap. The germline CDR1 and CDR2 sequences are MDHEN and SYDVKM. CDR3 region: CASSPQGRQGSNEQFF. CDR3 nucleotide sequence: TGTGCCAGCAGTCCCCAAGGGAGGCAGGGTAGCAATGAGCAGTTCTTC.

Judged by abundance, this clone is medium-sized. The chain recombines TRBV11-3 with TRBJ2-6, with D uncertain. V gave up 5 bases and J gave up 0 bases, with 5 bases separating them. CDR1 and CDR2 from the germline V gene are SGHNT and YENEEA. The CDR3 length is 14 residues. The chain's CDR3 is CASSPLSGANVLTF. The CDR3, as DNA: TGTGCCAGCAGCCCTCTCTCTGGGGCCAACGTCCTGACTTTC.

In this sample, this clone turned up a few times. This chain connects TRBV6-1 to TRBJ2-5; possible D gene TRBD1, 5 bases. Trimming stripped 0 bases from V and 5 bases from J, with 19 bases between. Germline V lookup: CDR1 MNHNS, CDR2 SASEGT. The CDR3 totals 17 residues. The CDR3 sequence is CASSEARFMPGRETQYF. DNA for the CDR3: TGTGCCAGCAGTGAAGCTAGGTTTATGCCAGGGCGGGAGACCCAGTACTTC.

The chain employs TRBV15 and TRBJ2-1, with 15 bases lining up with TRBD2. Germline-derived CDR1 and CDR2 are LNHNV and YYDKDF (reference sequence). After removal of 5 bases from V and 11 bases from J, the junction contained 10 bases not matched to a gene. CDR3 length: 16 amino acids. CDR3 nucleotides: TGTGCCACCAGCTCTGGGACTAGCGGGGGGCTAGTCCAGCAGTTCTTC. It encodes CATSSGTSGGLVQQFF.

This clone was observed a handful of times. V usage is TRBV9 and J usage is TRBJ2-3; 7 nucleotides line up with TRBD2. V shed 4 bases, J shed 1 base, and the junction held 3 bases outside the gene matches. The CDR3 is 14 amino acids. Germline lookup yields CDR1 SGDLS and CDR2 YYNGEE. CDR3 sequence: CASSLGGGTDTQYF. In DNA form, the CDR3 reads TGTGCCAGCAGCTTGGGAGGGGGCACAGATACGCAGTATTTT.

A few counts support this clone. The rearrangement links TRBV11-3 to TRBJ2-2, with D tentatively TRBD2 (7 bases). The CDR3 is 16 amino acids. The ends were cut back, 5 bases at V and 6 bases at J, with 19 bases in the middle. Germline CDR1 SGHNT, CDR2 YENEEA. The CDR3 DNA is TGTGCCAGCAGCCCCTCGTGGGGGGGCACATCCGGGGAGCTGTTTTTT. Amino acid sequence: CASSPSWGGTSGELFF.

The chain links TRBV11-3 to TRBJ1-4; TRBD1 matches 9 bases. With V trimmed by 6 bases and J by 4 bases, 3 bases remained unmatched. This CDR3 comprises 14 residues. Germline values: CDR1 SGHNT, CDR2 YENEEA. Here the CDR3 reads CASSRDRDNEKLFF. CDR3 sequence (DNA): TGTGCCAGCAGTCGGGACAGGGATAATGAAAAACTGTTTTTT.

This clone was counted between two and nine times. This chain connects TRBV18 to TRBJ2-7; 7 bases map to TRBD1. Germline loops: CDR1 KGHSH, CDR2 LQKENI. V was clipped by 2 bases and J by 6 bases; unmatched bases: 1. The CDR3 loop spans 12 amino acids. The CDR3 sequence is CASSPRGREQYF. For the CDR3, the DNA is TGTGCCAGCTCACCAAGGGGGCGCGAGCAGTACTTC. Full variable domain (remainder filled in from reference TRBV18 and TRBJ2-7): NAGVMQNPRHLVRRRGQEARLRCSPMKGHSHVYWYRQLPEEGLKFMVYLQKENIIDESGMPKERFSAEFPKEGPSILRIQQVVRGDSAAYFCASSPRGREQYFGPGTRLTVT.

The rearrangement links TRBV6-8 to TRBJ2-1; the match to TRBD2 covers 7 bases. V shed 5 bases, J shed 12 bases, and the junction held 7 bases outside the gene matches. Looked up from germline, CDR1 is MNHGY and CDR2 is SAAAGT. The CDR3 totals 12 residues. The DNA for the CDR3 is TGTGCCAGCAGTCCCGGACTAGTTGGGCAGTTCTTC. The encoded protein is CASSPGLVGQFF.

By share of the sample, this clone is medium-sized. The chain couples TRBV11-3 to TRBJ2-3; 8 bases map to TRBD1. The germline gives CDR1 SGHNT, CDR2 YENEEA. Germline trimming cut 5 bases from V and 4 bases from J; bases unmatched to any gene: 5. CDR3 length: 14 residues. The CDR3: CASSRDRNSDTQYF. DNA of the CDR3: TGTGCCAGCAGCCGGGACAGGAACTCAGATACGCAGTATTTT. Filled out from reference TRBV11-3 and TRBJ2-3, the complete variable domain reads EAGVVQSPRYKIIEKKQPVAFWCNPISGHNTLYWYLQNLGQGPELLIRYENEEAVDDSQLPKDRFSAERLKGVDSTLKIQPAELGDSAVYLCASSRDRNSDTQYFGPGTRLTVL.

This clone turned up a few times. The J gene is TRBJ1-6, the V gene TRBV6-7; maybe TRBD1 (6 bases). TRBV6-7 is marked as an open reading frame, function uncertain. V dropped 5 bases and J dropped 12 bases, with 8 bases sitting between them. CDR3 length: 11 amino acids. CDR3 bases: TGTGCCAGCAGTCTAGGGGGACCCCTCCACTTT. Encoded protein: CASSLGGPLHF.